Below are 32 T cell receptor beta chains sequenced from a single sample in a study of blood T cells in healthy people across ages. The use of a sample-barcoded 5' primer and a J-beta primer mix characterized a second PCR of about 7 to 12 cycles. TCRdb analysed the 5' RACE reads with MiXCR anew, one entry per CDR3 protein. Of about 680,000 distinct CDR3 sequences listed, roughly 49% are singletons. The sequenced sample consisted of blood. The origin of the receptors is a woman aged 60 to 75 in good health.

In its sample, this clonotype was seen many times. The chain couples TRBV27 to TRBJ2-1; no definite D call. V gave up 8 bases and J gave up 2 bases, with 7 bases separating them. The CDR3 covers 12 residues. Germline V gene sequence: CDR1 MNHEY, CDR2 SMNVEV (reference sequence). CDR3 region: CASSLTYNEQFF. As DNA, the CDR3 is TGTGCCAGCTCACTAACCTACAATGAGCAGTTCTTC.

The rearrangement uses TRBV24-1 and TRBJ2-7; D remains ambiguous. In germline, CDR1 is KGHDR, CDR2 SFDVKD. V lost 4 bases and J lost 3, with 9 bases in between. This CDR3 spans 13 amino acids. Here the CDR3 reads CATSDTGLYEQYF. The CDR3 nucleotides are TGTGCCACCAGTGACACGGGCCTCTACGAGCAGTACTTC.

This clonotype has a count of ten or more. The chain uses TRBV6-6 and TRBJ1-1; D is unclear. Germline V lookup: CDR1 MNHNY, CDR2 SVGAGI (reference sequence). The CDR3 has 11 amino acids. V lost 1 base, J lost 8 bases, and 5 bases lay in between. The CDR3: CASSYFQEAFF. The CDR3 DNA sequence: TGTGCCAGCAGTTACTTTCAGGAAGCTTTCTTT.

This clonotype was seen a few times. CDR3 in DNA: TGCAGTGCTAGAGATAGGGGACTCCCCCCTACGGGTGAGCAGTTCTTC. It yields the protein CSARDRGLPPTGEQFF. The chain carries TRBV20-1 and TRBJ2-1, with a weak D call TRBD2 (6 bases). V shed 0 bases and J shed 9 bases, with 21 bases lying between them. The length of the CDR3 is 16 residues. From germline, CDR1 is DFQATT and CDR2 SNEGSKA (reference sequence).

This clonotype came up a few times. J is TRBJ2-7 and V is TRBV20-1; maybe TRBD1 (6 bases). This CDR3 has 12 amino acids. Germline V gene lookup returns CDR1 DFQATT and CDR2 SNEGSKA (reference sequence). The ends were cut back, 5 bases at V and 3 bases at J, with 11 bases in the middle. Here the CDR3 DNA reads TGCAGTGCTGCCCGGGACAACTACGAGCAGTACTTC. As protein: CSAARDNYEQYF.

The chain carries TRBV28 and TRBJ2-7, with TRBD2 matching 8 bases. Germline CDR1 and CDR2: MDHEN and SYDVKM. The CDR3 sequence is 13 residues long. J was trimmed by 2 bases and V by 8 bases; bases with no gene match: 5. DNA of the CDR3: TGTGCCAGCGGAGCGGGAGCCACCTACGAGCAGTACTTC. Protein: CASGAGATYEQYF.

V and J are TRBV12-3 or TRBV12-4 and TRBJ2-1, with D possibly matching TRBD2 (6 bases). Trimming took off 6 bases at V and 9 bases at J, with 18 bases between the two ends. This CDR3 region has 14 residues. The CDR3 loop reads CASSLIGGGSEQFF. The CDR3 nucleotides read TGTGCCAGCAGCTTAATCGGGGGAGGTAGTGAGCAGTTCTTC.

The chain is built from TRBV3-1 and TRBJ2-2; 11 nucleotides align to TRBD2. Per germline, CDR1 LGHDT and CDR2 YNNKEL (reference sequence). J lost 4 bases, V lost 4 bases, and 8 bases had no gene match. CDR3 length: 17 amino acids. This CDR3 reads CASSRRGLAGGTGELFF. CDR3 DNA sequence: TGTGCCAGCAGCCGAAGAGGGCTAGCGGGAGGCACCGGGGAGCTGTTTTTT.

The chain links TRBV15 to TRBJ2-5; tentatively, D is TRBD1 (5 bases). CDR1 and CDR2 from the germline V gene are LNHNV and YYDKDF (reference sequence). CDR3 length: 15 amino acids. V lost 0 bases and J 1 base, leaving 9 bases between the germline ends. CDR3 in amino acids: CATSRDRTTQETQYF. CDR3 nucleotide sequence: TGTGCCACCAGCAGAGATCGGACAACCCAAGAGACCCAGTACTTC.

V and J are TRBV6-2 or TRBV6-3 and TRBJ2-5, with no clear D. CDR3 size: 14 residues. CDR1 MNHEY and CDR2 SVGEGT come from the germline V gene. V was cut by 5 bases and J by 0 bases, with 10 bases left in between. CDR3 loop: CASSRNWYQETQYF. The DNA of the CDR3 is TGTGCCAGCAGTCGGAACTGGTACCAAGAGACCCAGTACTTC.

The chain uses TRBV7-2 and TRBJ1-2; 8 bases are shared with TRBD1. Germline V gene lookup returns CDR1 SGHTA and CDR2 FQGNSA. With V trimmed by 6 bases and J by 7 bases, 7 bases remained unmatched. CDR3 length equals 13 residues. DNA of the CDR3: TGTGCCAGCAGGCGGACAGGGTTAGGTGGCTACACCTTC. Translation gives CASRRTGLGGYTF.

CDR3 loop: CASSITVYNEQFF. CDR3 sequence (DNA): TGTGCCAGCAGCATAACAGTGTACAATGAGCAGTTCTTC. The gene calls are TRBV7-2 and TRBJ2-1; D is unclear. V dropped 5 bases and J dropped 4 bases, with 9 bases sitting between them. The CDR3 has 13 residues. Germline assignment: CDR1 SGHTA and CDR2 FQGNSA.

The genes are TRBV29-1 and TRBJ2-5; D remains ambiguous. The CDR3 spans 12 residues. V lost 0 bases and J 5 bases, leaving 7 bases between the germline ends. In germline, CDR1 is SQVTM, CDR2 ANQGSEA. The CDR3 sequence: CSVEDAEETQYF. The CDR3 nucleotides read TGCAGCGTTGAAGACGCGGAGGAGACCCAGTACTTC.

This clonotype was counted only a few times. The chain carries TRBV7-2 and TRBJ2-5; D is perhaps TRBD2 (5 bases). Trimming stripped 5 bases from V and 11 bases from J, with 15 bases between. The CDR3 is 12 amino acids. Germline CDR1 and CDR2: SGHTA and FQGNSA. CDR3 in DNA: TGTGCCAGCAGCCCCTCGCGGGTGGAGCAGTACTTC. It encodes CASSPSRVEQYF.

The rearrangement uses TRBV6-4 and TRBJ2-4; perhaps TRBD2 as D (5 bases). The last part of the DNA fits TRBJ2-5 better; the J call may be wrong. This CDR3 spans 13 amino acids. Germline V gene sequence: CDR1 MRHNA, CDR2 SNTAGT. The CDR3 bases are TGTGCCAGCAGTGAGAGGGCTCAAGAGACCCAGTACTTC. Translated, it gives CASSERAQETQYF.

In its sample, this clonotype was seen a few times. The chain employs TRBV12-3 or TRBV12-4 and TRBJ2-2; the D gene is possibly TRBD1 (5 bases). V gave up 8 bases and J gave up 4 bases, with 14 bases separating them. The CDR3 is 14 residues long. CDR3 loop: CASEWGSRTGELFF. The CDR3 coding sequence is TGTGCCAGCGAGTGGGGCAGCCGCACCGGGGAGCTGTTTTTT.

This chain links TRBV25-1 with TRBJ2-7, with 9 nucleotides matching TRBD1. Trimming at V came to 7 bases and at J to 3 bases, leaving 4 bases not matched to a gene. The CDR3 spans 13 residues. Germline CDR1 MGHDK, CDR2 SYGVNS. The CDR3 is CASTGQGYYEQYF. CDR3 coding DNA: TGTGCCAGCACCGGACAGGGGTACTACGAGCAGTACTTC.

The V and J genes are TRBV12-3 or TRBV12-4 and TRBJ2-4; 9 nucleotides line up with TRBD1. J gave up 0 bases and V 6 bases, and 6 bases lay outside the gene matches. CDR3 size: 16 residues. This CDR3 reads CASSPGQGLAKNIQYF. In nucleotides, the CDR3 is TGTGCCAGCAGCCCCGGACAGGGGTTAGCCAAAAACATTCAGTACTTC.

Worth noting for this clonotype: At one of its ends the junction is not consistent with the germline gene, which may arise from a read error. V usage is TRBV12-3 or TRBV12-4 and J usage is TRBJ2-1; TRBD1 or TRBD2 may be the D gene (5 bases each). This CDR3 is 15 amino acids long. CDR3 residues: CASILGRASYNGQFF. The CDR3 nucleotides read TGTGCCAGCATCCTGGGACGGGCCTCCTACAATGGGCAGTTCTTC.

The chain carries TRBV20-1 and TRBJ1-6; unclear D gene. CDR3 length: 15 amino acids. The germline V gene encodes CDR1 DFQATT and CDR2 SNEGSKA (reference sequence). Trimming shortened V by 8 bases and J by 6 bases, and 20 bases separated the two germline ends. CDR3 coding DNA: TGCAGTACCGCCTGGGGTGATCTTTCTAATTCACCCCTCCACTTT. Translation: CSTAWGDLSNSPLHF.

The chain employs TRBV7-2 and TRBJ2-3, with TRBD2 matching over 8 bases. CDR1 SGHTA and CDR2 FQGNSA come from the germline V gene. Trimming took 1 base from V and 2 from J; bases not matched to a gene: 11. The CDR3 extends over 18 amino acids. The CDR3 loop is CASSLVRLAGLPTDTQYF. The CDR3 nucleotides read TGTGCCAGCAGCTTAGTACGTCTAGCGGGCCTCCCCACAGATACGCAGTATTTT.

This clonotype was recorded a few times. The gene calls are TRBV25-1 and TRBJ1-2; maybe TRBD1 (5 bases). V dropped 5 bases and J dropped 4 bases, with 11 bases sitting between them. The CDR3 totals 13 residues. Germline V CDR1 and CDR2: MGHDK, SYGVNS. This CDR3 reads CASSFRAGYGYTF. CDR3 DNA: TGTGCCAGCAGTTTCAGGGCTGGCTATGGCTACACCTTC.

The chain has TRBV9 and TRBJ2-2; no clear D. The CDR3 runs 13 residues. Germline CDR1 and CDR2: SGDLS and YYNGEE. V was shortened by 1 base and J by 5 bases, with 6 bases between the two germline ends. The CDR3 sequence: CASSVKVTGELFF. CDR3 DNA: TGTGCCAGCAGCGTAAAGGTAACCGGGGAGCTGTTTTTT.

This clonotype turned up a few times. This chain uses TRBV10-3 with TRBJ1-6, with TRBD1 matching 8 bases. Trimming removed 2 bases from V and 0 bases from J; junction bases left unmatched: 9. This CDR3 has 19 amino acids. Germline CDR1 and CDR2: ENHRY and SYGVKD. The CDR3 is CAISEPPGTGSSYNSPLHF. Written as DNA, the CDR3 is TGTGCCATCAGTGAGCCACCCGGGACAGGTAGCTCCTATAATTCACCCCTCCACTTT.

The chain joins TRBV7-2 to TRBJ2-7, with D perhaps assigned TRBD1 or TRBD2 (6 bases each). Trimming cost V 0 bases and J 3 bases, with 15 bases left between them. The CDR3 totals 16 residues. CDR1 and CDR2 (germline): SGHTA, FQGNSA. DNA for the CDR3: TGTGCCAGCAGCTTAGCGCCTTGGCGGGGACACTACGAGCAGTACTTC. It codes for CASSLAPWRGHYEQYF.

The table lists this clonotype with a count of one. The V gene is TRBV29-1, the J gene TRBJ2-7; 8 bases map to TRBD2. This CDR3 is 16 amino acids long. The germline V gene encodes CDR1 SQVTM and CDR2 ANQGSEA. V dropped 5 bases and J dropped 3; count of bases not matched to a gene: 15. The CDR3 sequence is CSVNGVAGNPDYEQYF. CDR3 DNA sequence: TGCAGCGTTAACGGGGTAGCGGGAAATCCAGACTACGAGCAGTACTTC.

To note about this clonotype: A much larger clone lies a single base off, so this may be a read error. The V and J genes are TRBV12-3 or TRBV12-4 and TRBJ1-4; D is uncertain. Trimming removed 6 bases from V and 8 bases from J, with 7 bases in between. The CDR3 contains 11 residues. CDR3 nucleotides: TGTGCCAGCAGCATCCGGGAAAAACTGTTTTTT. It codes for CASSIREKLFF.

There are a few counts of this clonotype. This rearrangement joins TRBV10-3 to TRBJ2-7; D remains ambiguous. The V gene lost 9 bases and the J gene lost 2 bases, with 11 bases spanning the gap. The V gene's germline CDR1 is ENHRY and CDR2 SYGVKD. The CDR3 length is 12 residues. CDR3 residues: CAIGITAYEQYF. The CDR3 region has the DNA TGTGCCATTGGCATTACAGCCTACGAGCAGTACTTC.

A single count supports this clonotype. A single base separates this from a much larger clone, so it may be a read error. This rearrangement joins TRBV29-1 to TRBJ2-7; 9 bases match TRBD1. The CDR3 is made up of 14 amino acids. The germline V gene has CDR1 SQVTM and CDR2 ANQGSEA. Losses at the gene ends were 7 bases for V and 5 bases for J; bases not matched to a gene: 12. CDR3 sequence (DNA): TGCAGCGCTGCCCGGGGACAGGGAACGGACGAGCAGTACTTC. Residues: CSAARGQGTDEQYF.

This clonotype has only a few counts. J is TRBJ1-2 and V is TRBV7-2, with D perhaps matching TRBD1 (6 bases). Germline V gene sequence: CDR1 SGHTA, CDR2 FQGNSA. V lost 5 bases to trimming and J lost 4 bases, with 14 bases between them. The CDR3 is made up of 14 amino acids. The CDR3: CASSGTGKAYGYTF. CDR3 coding DNA: TGTGCCAGCAGCGGAACAGGGAAGGCCTATGGCTACACCTTC.

This clonotype appeared many times. The chain employs TRBV3-1 and TRBJ1-2; 7 bases align to TRBD1. The CDR3 length is 14 residues. Germline V CDR1 and CDR2: LGHDT, YNNKEL (reference sequence). The V segment lost 1 base and the J segment 6 bases; nucleotides outside the gene matches: 5. CDR3 in amino acids: CASSQVGGADGYTF. The CDR3 bases are TGTGCCAGCAGCCAAGTAGGGGGCGCCGATGGCTACACCTTC.

This clonotype turned up a few times. The chain links TRBV7-3 to TRBJ2-1, with 11 positions matching TRBD2. Germline V gene sequence: CDR1 SGHTA, CDR2 FQGTGA. Trimming cost V 3 bases and J 7 bases; bases outside gene matches: 8. CDR3 length: 16 amino acids. Here the CDR3 reads CASSFQLAGDSNEQFF. The CDR3 DNA reads TGTGCCAGCAGCTTCCAACTAGCGGGAGATTCAAATGAGCAGTTCTTC.